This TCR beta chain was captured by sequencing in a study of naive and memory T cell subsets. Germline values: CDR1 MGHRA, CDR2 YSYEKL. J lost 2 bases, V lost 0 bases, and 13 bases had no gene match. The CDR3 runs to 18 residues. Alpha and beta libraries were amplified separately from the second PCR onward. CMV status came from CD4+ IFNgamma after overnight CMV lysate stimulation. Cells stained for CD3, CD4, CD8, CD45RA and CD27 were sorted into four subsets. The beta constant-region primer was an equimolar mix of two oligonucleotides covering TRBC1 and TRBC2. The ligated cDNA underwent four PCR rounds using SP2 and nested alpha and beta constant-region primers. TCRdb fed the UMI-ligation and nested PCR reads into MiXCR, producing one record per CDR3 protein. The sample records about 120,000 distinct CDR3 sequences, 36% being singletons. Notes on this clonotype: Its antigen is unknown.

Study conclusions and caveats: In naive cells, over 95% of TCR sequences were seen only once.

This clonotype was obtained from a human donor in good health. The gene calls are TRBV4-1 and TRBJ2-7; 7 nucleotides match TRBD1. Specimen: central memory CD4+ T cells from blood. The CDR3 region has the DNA TGCGCCAGCAGCCAAGAAAGTGCCCCGGGACAGCTAACCTACGAGCAGTACTTC. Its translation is CASSQESAPGQLTYEQYF.